This TCR beta chain was captured by sequencing in a study of T cell clones after liver transplantation. Study findings and constraints: Rather than being deleted, graft donor-reactive T cells may have moved into the graft.

Measured with immunoSEQ multiplex PCR; TCRdb has only the in-frame clones, and not every one. The table has tens of thousands of clones, around four fifths seen once. For this clone: The antigen is not known.

Trimming removed 7 bases from V and 0 bases from J; junction bases left unmatched: 17. CDR3 size: 19 residues. Germline-derived CDR1 and CDR2 are SQVTM and ANQGSEA. The chain combines TRBV29-1 with TRBJ2-1; 11 bases match TRBD2. Source: CD4+ T cells from blood, taken at the 22-month timepoint. This receptor was taken from a human patient who received a liver transplant. Some T cells may originate from the graft donor. In nucleotides, the CDR3 is TGCAGCGGGGGCGGGGCCCTAGCGGGGGGCCCGAGCTCCTACAATGAGCAGTTCTTC. Translated: CSGGGALAGGPSSYNEQFF.